These T cell receptor beta chains were read from a single sample in a study of CD8 T cells in ankylosing spondylitis. From the 5' RACE reads, TCRdb called clonotypes with MiXCR, one entry per CDR3 protein. In the table there are approximately 500,000 distinct CDR3 sequences, 9.5% to 15% of which are singletons. Source material: blood, either unsorted or a sorted T cell fraction (not recorded which). Every receptor here comes from a male donor with ankylosing spondylitis. Each CDR3 is given with its conserved first and last residue. Fields, in order: D gene, J gene, V gene, clone size, CDR3 DNA, CDR3 protein. The D gene is left open where the match is weak. Clone size is stated in some rows and not others, as once, few, many or a class when expanded.

TRBD1	TRBJ2-7	TRBV15	.	TGTGCCACCAGCGGGGGGAGAAGGACAGGGTGGCAGTACTTC	CATSGGRRTGWQYF
.	TRBJ1-2	TRBV4-2	.	TGTGCCAGCAGCCAACCGAAGGGTGGCTACACCTTC	CASSQPKGGYTF
.	TRBJ2-5	TRBV2	.	TGTGCCAGCAAGGAGCAAGAGACCCAGTACTTC	CASKEQETQYF
.	TRBJ2-1	TRBV12-3/TRBV12-4	few	TGTGCCAGCAGTTTGGGTCCGGGACTCTCCTACAATGAGCAGTTCTTC	CASSLGPGLSYNEQFF
.	TRBJ2-3	TRBV20-1	.	TGCAGTGCCCCAGTGAGGGAAACAGATACGCAGTATTTT	CSAPVRETDTQYF
.	TRBJ1-4	TRBV7-2	many	TGTGCCAGCAGCATTAAGGCGTTTGAAAAACTGTTTTTT	CASSIKAFEKLFF
.	TRBJ1-1	TRBV21-1	few	TGTGCCAGCAGCAAAATCCCGTTCTGGATGAACACTGAAGCTTTCTTT	CASSKIPFWMNTEAFF
.	TRBJ1-1	TRBV12-3/TRBV12-4	few	TGTGCCAGCAGTTACGTTGAAGCTTTCTTT	CASSYVEAFF
TRBD2	TRBJ2-1	TRBV9	.	TGTGCCAGCAGCGTAGTGCCCCGGGTAGCGGGAGTCAATGAGCAGTTCTTC	CASSVVPRVAGVNEQFF
TRBD2	TRBJ2-7	TRBV9	few	TGTGCCAGCAGCACCCGACTAGCGGGAGTAGACGAGCAGTACTTC	CASSTRLAGVDEQYF
.	TRBJ2-5	TRBV7-2	.	TGTGCCAGCAGACCACGGGAGTCTCAAGAGACCCAGTACTTC	CASRPRESQETQYF
.	TRBJ2-5	TRBV7-8	.	TGTGCCAGCAGCTTGGGCTGGGGGGCAGAGACCCAGTACTTC	CASSLGWGAETQYF
.	TRBJ2-1	TRBV27	.	TGTGCCAGCAGTTTATACGGGGGAAATGAGCAGTTCTTC	CASSLYGGNEQFF
.	TRBJ2-3	TRBV2	.	TGTGCCAGCAGGATACTCGCGGGACCAGATACGCAGTATTTT	CASRILAGPDTQYF
.	TRBJ2-3	TRBV12-3/TRBV12-4	many	TGTGCCAGCAGTTCAGGGGGGAGTCCGACAGATACGCAGTATTTT	CASSSGGSPTDTQYF
TRBD2	TRBJ2-5	TRBV7-2	few	TGTGCCAGCAGCGTTAGCGGGATAGAGACCCAGTACTTC	CASSVSGIETQYF
.	TRBJ1-6	TRBV3-1	.	TGTGCCAGCAGCCAAGATGGCGGTTCACCCCTCCACTTT	CASSQDGGSPLHF